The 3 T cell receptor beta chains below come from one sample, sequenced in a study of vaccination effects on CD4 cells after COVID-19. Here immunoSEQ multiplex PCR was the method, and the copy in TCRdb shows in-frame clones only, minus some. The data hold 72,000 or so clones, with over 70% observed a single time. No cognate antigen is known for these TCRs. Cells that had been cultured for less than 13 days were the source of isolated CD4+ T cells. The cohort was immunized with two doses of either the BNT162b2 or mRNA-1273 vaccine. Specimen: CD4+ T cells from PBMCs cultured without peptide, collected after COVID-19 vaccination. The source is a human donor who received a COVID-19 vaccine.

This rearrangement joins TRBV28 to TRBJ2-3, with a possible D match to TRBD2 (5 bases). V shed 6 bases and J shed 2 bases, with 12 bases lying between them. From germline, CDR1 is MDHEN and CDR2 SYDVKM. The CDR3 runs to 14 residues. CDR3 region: CASRTAGYTDTQYF. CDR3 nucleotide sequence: TGTGCCAGCAGGACTGCGGGCTACACAGATACGCAGTATTTT.

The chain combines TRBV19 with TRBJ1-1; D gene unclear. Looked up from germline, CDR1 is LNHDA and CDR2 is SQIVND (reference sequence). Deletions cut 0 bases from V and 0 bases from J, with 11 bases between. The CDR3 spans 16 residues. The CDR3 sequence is CASSIEWPGVNTEAFF. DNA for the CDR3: TGTGCCAGTAGTATAGAATGGCCAGGAGTGAACACTGAAGCTTTCTTT.

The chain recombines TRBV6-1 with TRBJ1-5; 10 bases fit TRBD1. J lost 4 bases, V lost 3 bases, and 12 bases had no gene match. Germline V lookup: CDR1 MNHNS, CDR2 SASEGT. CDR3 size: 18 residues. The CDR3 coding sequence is TGTGCCAGCAGTGACCCGGGACAGGGGCTCCCGTTTAATCAGCCCCAGCATTTT. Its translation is CASSDPGQGLPFNQPQHF.